This TCR beta chain was identified during a study of regulatory T cells in long-lasting Graves disease. Study findings and constraints: There were preferences for TRBV28, TRBJ1-2 and TRBJ2-5 in persistent disease. Those with persistent Graves' had less TCR diversity than newly diagnosed patients.

This clonotype came up a few times. Its antigen is currently unknown. Time point described: newly diagnosed GD, antithyroid drugs for less than 3 months. PBMCs provided the RNA from which the TCR library was made. Through Arm-PCR of CDR3 regions and iRepertoire HTBI primers, TCR beta libraries were built. Each CDR3 protein is one row after TCRdb ran MiXCR on the multiplex PCR reads. There are roughly 500,000 distinct CDR3 sequences in the sample; roughly 12% occur only once, and 10% lies in the top ten. In germline, CDR1 is SGHRS, CDR2 YFSETQ. V trimming: 0 bases; J trimming: 4 bases; junction bases outside the gene matches: 6. The CDR3 totals 15 residues. This sample also appeared in a second study, on T cells in Graves' hyperthyroidism and ophthalmopathy. That work adds: First-round RT-PCR of the TCR CDR3 relied on the HTBI primer set. Most expanded thyroid clonotypes above 0.001 also appeared in blood.

This specimen consisted of peripheral blood mononuclear cells (PBMCs), obtained at new diagnosis, from a patient treated with antithyroid drugs. The source of this sequence is a man younger than 45 with Graves disease. This rearrangement joins TRBV5-1 to TRBJ2-5, with 7 bases that match TRBD2. The DNA for the CDR3 is TGCGCCAGCAGCTTGGGAGTTGCGGGAGTAGAGACCCAGTACTTC. Translated: CASSLGVAGVETQYF.